The rows below give T cell receptor beta chains drawn from one sample of a study of T cell responses to AZD1222 COVID-19 vaccine. Clones were sequenced by immunoSEQ multiplex PCR, and TCRdb holds only the in-frame ones, with some missing. The sample holds tens of thousands of clones, roughly 87% seen once. The sample consisted of peripheral blood, taken on day 0 of AZD1222 vaccination. These receptors all come from an adult in good health. Both conserved end residues are part of each CDR3. D genes are given only for firm matches. Size is omitted from some rows. Given values are once, few, many or a class for expanded clones.

D: TRBD2; size: -; V: TRBV10-3; J: TRBJ2-5; CDR3: CATERGYQETQYF; DNA: TGTGCCACCGAGCGGGGCTACCAAGAGACCCAGTACTTC
D: -; size: -; V: TRBV5-1; J: TRBJ2-1; CDR3: CASSFTGNNEQFF; DNA: TGCGCCAGCAGCTTCACAGGAAACAATGAGCAGTTCTTC
D: TRBD1; size: -; V: TRBV6-5; J: TRBJ1-1; CDR3: CASSRDSLSEAFF; DNA: TGTGCCAGCAGCCGGGACAGTCTCTCTGAAGCTTTCTTT
D: -; size: -; V: TRBV2; J: TRBJ1-1; CDR3: CASCGPNTEAFF; DNA: TGTGCCAGCTGCGGACCGAACACTGAAGCTTTCTTT
D: TRBD1; size: few; V: TRBV6-5; J: TRBJ2-3; CDR3: CASGAGTGTSDTQYF; DNA: TGTGCCAGCGGCGCCGGGACAGGGACGTCAGATACGCAGTATTTT
D: -; size: -; V: TRBV2; J: TRBJ2-2; CDR3: CASSLSASRNTGELFF; DNA: TGTGCCAGCAGTCTGTCGGCCTCCAGGAACACCGGGGAGCTGTTTTTT
D: TRBD1; size: -; V: TRBV30; J: TRBJ1-2; CDR3: CAWSEGAYDPENYGYTF; DNA: TGTGCCTGGAGTGAGGGGGCTTATGACCCCGAAAACTATGGCTACACCTTC
D: -; size: -; V: TRBV15; J: TRBJ2-7; CDR3: CATSRARGLPGEQYF; DNA: TGTGCCACCAGCAGAGCTCGGGGCCTACCCGGCGAGCAGTACTTC
D: -; size: -; V: TRBV28; J: TRBJ1-2; CDR3: CASSWSHGNYGYTF; DNA: TGTGCCAGCAGTTGGTCACATGGGAACTATGGCTACACCTTC
D: -; size: -; V: TRBV5-1; J: TRBJ1-6; CDR3: CASSELQGGNSPLHF; DNA: TGCGCCAGCAGCGAGCTACAGGGCGGGAATTCACCCCTCCACTTT
D: -; size: -; V: TRBV6-2/TRBV6-3; J: TRBJ1-2; CDR3: CASSYHQGGYYGYTF; DNA: TGTGCCAGCAGTTACCATCAGGGAGGATACTATGGCTACACCTTC
D: -; size: -; V: TRBV7-2; J: TRBJ1-6; CDR3: CASSPKAGDNSPLHF; DNA: TGTGCCAGCAGCCCGAAAGCGGGGGATAATTCACCCCTCCACTTT
D: -; size: few; V: TRBV5-1; J: TRBJ1-1; CDR3: CASSLSPRGTEAFF; DNA: TGCGCCAGCAGCTTGTCTCCACGGGGCACTGAAGCTTTCTTT
D: -; size: -; V: TRBV4-1; J: TRBJ2-1; CDR3: CASSQDETNNPRAGFF; DNA: TGCGCCAGCAGCCAAGATGAGACAAACAACCCCCGCGCGGGGTTCTTC
D: TRBD1; size: -; V: TRBV19; J: TRBJ1-5; CDR3: CASSAQGAGNQPQHF; DNA: TGTGCCAGTAGTGCACAGGGGGCCGGCAATCAGCCCCAGCATTTT
D: -; size: -; V: TRBV27; J: TRBJ1-2; CDR3: CASSRTGGPNYGYTF; DNA: TGTGCCAGCAGTCGAACCGGGGGGCCTAACTATGGCTACACCTTC
D: -; size: -; V: TRBV9; J: TRBJ1-1; CDR3: CASSARQNMNTEAFF; DNA: TGTGCCAGCAGCGCCCGACAGAACATGAACACTGAAGCTTTCTTT
D: TRBD1; size: -; V: TRBV7-9; J: TRBJ2-3; CDR3: CASSWGQSTDTQYF; DNA: TGTGCCAGCAGCTGGGGACAGAGCACAGATACGCAGTATTTT
D: TRBD1; size: once; V: TRBV6-1; J: TRBJ1-3; CDR3: CASSEGTGWDDIGNTIYF; DNA: TGTGCCAGCAGTGAGGGGACAGGATGGGACGACATCGGAAACACCATATATTTT
D: TRBD1; size: -; V: TRBV18; J: TRBJ1-1; CDR3: CASSPIARTGSEVGEAFF; DNA: TGTGCCAGCTCACCAATAGCTCGGACAGGCTCGGAGGTTGGTGAAGCTTTCTTT
D: -; size: -; V: TRBV7-9; J: TRBJ2-3; CDR3: CASSSTGDTQYF; DNA: TGTGCCAGCAGCTCTACGGGAGATACGCAGTATTTT
D: -; size: -; V: TRBV6-5; J: TRBJ1-5; CDR3: CASINSNQPQHF; DNA: TGTGCCAGCATTAACAGCAATCAGCCCCAGCATTTT
D: TRBD1; size: -; V: TRBV6-5; J: TRBJ1-1; CDR3: CASSPQRDRGAFF; DNA: TGTGCCAGCAGTCCCCAACGAGACAGGGGGGCTTTCTTT
D: -; size: -; V: TRBV18; J: TRBJ2-5; CDR3: CASSPLTGVQETQYF; DNA: TGTGCCAGCTCACCTCTTACAGGTGTGCAAGAGACCCAGTACTTC
D: -; size: -; V: TRBV5-1; J: TRBJ2-3; CDR3: CASSLEGRTSTDTQYF; DNA: TGCGCCAGCAGCTTGGAGGGTCGGACTAGCACAGATACGCAGTATTTT
D: -; size: -; V: TRBV30; J: TRBJ1-2; CDR3: CAWSDEGYTF; DNA: TGTGCCTGGAGTGACGAGGGCTACACCTTC
D: -; size: -; V: TRBV11-2; J: TRBJ1-3; CDR3: CASSPHSGNTIYF; DNA: TGTGCCAGCAGCCCCCACTCTGGAAACACCATATATTTT
D: -; size: -; V: TRBV30; J: TRBJ1-2; CDR3: CAWSRVGYGYTF; DNA: TGTGCCTGGAGCAGGGTGGGTTATGGCTACACCTTC
D: TRBD1; size: -; V: TRBV7-9; J: TRBJ2-7; CDR3: CASTRTGGDYEQYF; DNA: TGTGCCAGCACCAGGACAGGGGGCGACTACGAGCAGTACTTC